The 7 T cell receptor beta chains given below trace back to one sample, sequenced in a study of early T cells in non-severe SARS-CoV-2 infection. TCRdb used MiXCR to reprocess the 5' RACE reads, holding one entry per CDR3 protein. The data show some 80,000 distinct CDR3 sequences, around 15% seen once. The specimen sequenced was whole blood. The receptors here all came from an adult who was a healthcare worker with PCR-confirmed SARS-CoV-2 infection or an uninfected control (not recorded which).

This clonotype was counted a few times. The CDR3 DNA reads as TGTGCCAGCAGCTTGATAGAGCCCACAGATACGCAGTATTTT. Protein sequence: CASSLIEPTDTQYF. V gene TRBV5-4 combines with J gene TRBJ2-3; D is unresolved. The CDR3 covers 14 residues. V gave up 1 base and J gave up 2 bases, with 8 bases separating them. Germline V gene data show CDR1 as SGHNT and CDR2 as YYREEE (reference sequence).

This clonotype appeared many times. The chain recombines TRBV30 with TRBJ1-3, with TRBD1 matching over 7 bases. CDR1 and CDR2 (germline): GTSNPN, SVGIG (reference sequence). The CDR3 runs to 15 residues. V lost 3 bases and J lost 2; bases outside the gene matches: 7. CDR3 amino acids: CAWSRQGRPGNTIYF. The CDR3 DNA follows: TGTGCCTGGAGCCGACAGGGACGGCCTGGAAACACCATATATTTT. The full variable domain, rest sourced from reference TRBV30 and TRBJ1-3, is SQTIHQWPATLVQPVGSPLSLECTVEGTSNPNLYWYRQAAGRGLQLLFYSVGIGQISSEVPQNLSASRPQDRQFILSSKKLLLSDSGFYLCAWSRQGRPGNTIYFGEGSWLTVV.

The CDR3 sequence is CASSAYRGWPQHF. The CDR3 DNA reads TGTGCCAGCAGCGCCTACAGGGGCTGGCCCCAGCATTTT. The V call is TRBV7-2, the J call TRBJ1-5; 7 bases are a match to TRBD1. Germline V gene data show CDR1 as SGHTA and CDR2 as FQGNSA. The CDR3 covers 13 residues. With 5 bases clipped from V and 9 bases from J, the junction kept 7 bases outside the gene matches.

This clonotype was counted only a few times. The gene calls are TRBV5-1 and TRBJ1-1; the D gene is possibly TRBD1 (6 bases). V lost 4 bases and J lost 7, with 17 bases in between. Germline V CDR1 and CDR2: SGHRS, YFSETQ. This CDR3 is built from 14 residues. CDR3 sequence (DNA): TGCGCCAGCAGCACGCCGGGACAATTGAGTGAAGCTTTCTTT. Translating it yields CASSTPGQLSEAFF.

This clonotype was recorded at least ten times. V gene TRBV19 combines with J gene TRBJ1-2; perhaps TRBD1 as D (6 bases). The CDR3 has 14 residues. Per germline, CDR1 LNHDA and CDR2 SQIVND (reference sequence). Trimming took 9 bases from V and 2 from J, leaving 16 bases between them. CDR3 nucleotides: TGTGCCAGCTCGTCGACAGGCCCCAACTATGGCTACACCTTC. It yields the protein CASSSTGPNYGYTF.

The chain joins TRBV15 to TRBJ1-5, with D unresolved. V was trimmed by 3 bases and J by 9 bases, leaving 15 bases between them. The CDR3 runs to 14 residues. From germline, CDR1 is LNHNV and CDR2 YYDKDF (reference sequence). In DNA, the CDR3 is TGTGCCACCAGCAGGGGTGGATCGGATTTGCCCCAGCATTTT. Translation gives CATSRGGSDLPQHF.

This chain uses TRBV4-1 with TRBJ1-6, with D possibly matching TRBD1 (5 bases). The V gene lost 6 bases and the J gene lost 6 bases, with 12 bases spanning the gap. The CDR3 totals 14 residues. The germline V gene has CDR1 MGHRA and CDR2 YSYEKL. The CDR3 region is CASRDTGPNSPLHF. In nucleotides, the CDR3 is TGCGCCAGCAGGGACACGGGACCTAATTCACCCCTCCACTTT.